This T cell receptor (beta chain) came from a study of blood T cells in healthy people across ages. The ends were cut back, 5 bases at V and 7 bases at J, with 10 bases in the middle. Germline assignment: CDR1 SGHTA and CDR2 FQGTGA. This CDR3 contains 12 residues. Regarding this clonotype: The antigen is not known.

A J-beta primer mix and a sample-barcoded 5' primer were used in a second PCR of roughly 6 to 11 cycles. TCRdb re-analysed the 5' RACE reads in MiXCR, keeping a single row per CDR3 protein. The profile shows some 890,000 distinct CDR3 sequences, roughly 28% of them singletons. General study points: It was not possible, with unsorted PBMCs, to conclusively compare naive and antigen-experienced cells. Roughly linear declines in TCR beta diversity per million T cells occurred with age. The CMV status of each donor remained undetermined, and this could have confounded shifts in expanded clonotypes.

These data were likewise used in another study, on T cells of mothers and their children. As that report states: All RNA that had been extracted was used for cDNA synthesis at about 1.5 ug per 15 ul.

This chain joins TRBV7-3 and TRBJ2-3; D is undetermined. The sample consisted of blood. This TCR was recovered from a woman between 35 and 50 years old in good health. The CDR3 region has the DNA TGTGCCAGCAGCCTAGGTCGGAATACGCAGTATTTT. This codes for CASSLGRNTQYF.